The source of this T cell receptor (beta chain) is a study of glioma-infiltrating T cells. Notes on the study in general: Tissue-blood divergence was below expectation in non-neoplastic patients, above in gliomas.

This CDR3 contains 15 residues. V gave up 1 base and J gave up 3 bases, with 13 bases separating them. The germline V gene has CDR1 SGHVS and CDR2 FQNEAQ. Concerning this clonotype itself: The antigen is not known. This may be a read error: a much more frequent sequence differs by one nucleotide.

Amplification of TCR alpha and beta CDR3 regions from RNA used iRepertoire nested multiplex PCR. One entry per CDR3 protein results from TCRdb running MiXCR on the multiplex PCR reads. The top ten clones hold around 12% of a sample with approximately 20,000 distinct CDR3 sequences, around 25% of them seen once. The rearrangement uses TRBV7-8 and TRBJ2-7; D uncertain. Source material: glioma tissue, nonneoplastic brain tissue, or PBMCs (not recorded which). The TCR originated in a human donor with low-grade glioma or glioblastoma, undergoing nonglioma brain surgery, or in good health (not recorded which). Here the CDR3 DNA reads TGTGCCAGCAGCTTAGATATCGGGCCCCTCTACGAGCAGTACTTC. The encoded protein is CASSLDIGPLYEQYF.